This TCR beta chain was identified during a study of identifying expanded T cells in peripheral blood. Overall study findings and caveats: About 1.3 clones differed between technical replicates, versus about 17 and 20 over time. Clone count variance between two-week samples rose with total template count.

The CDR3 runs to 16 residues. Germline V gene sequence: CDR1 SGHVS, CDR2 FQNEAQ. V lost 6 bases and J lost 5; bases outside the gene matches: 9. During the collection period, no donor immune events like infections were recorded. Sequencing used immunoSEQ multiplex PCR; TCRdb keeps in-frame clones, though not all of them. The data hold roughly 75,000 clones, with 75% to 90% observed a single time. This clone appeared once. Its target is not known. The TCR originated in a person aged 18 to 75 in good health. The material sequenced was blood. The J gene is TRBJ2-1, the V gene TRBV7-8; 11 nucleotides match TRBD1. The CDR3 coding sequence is TGTGCCAGCAGACTTCGGGGACAGGGGGGAAACAATGAGCAGTTCTTC. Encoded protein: CASRLRGQGGNNEQFF. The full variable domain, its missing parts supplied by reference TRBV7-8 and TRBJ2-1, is GAGVSQSPRYKVAKRGQDVALRCDPISGHVSLFWYQQALGQGPEFLTYFQNEAQLDKSGLPSDRFFAERPEGSVSTLKIQRTQQEDSAVYLCASRLRGQGGNNEQFFGPGTRLTVL.